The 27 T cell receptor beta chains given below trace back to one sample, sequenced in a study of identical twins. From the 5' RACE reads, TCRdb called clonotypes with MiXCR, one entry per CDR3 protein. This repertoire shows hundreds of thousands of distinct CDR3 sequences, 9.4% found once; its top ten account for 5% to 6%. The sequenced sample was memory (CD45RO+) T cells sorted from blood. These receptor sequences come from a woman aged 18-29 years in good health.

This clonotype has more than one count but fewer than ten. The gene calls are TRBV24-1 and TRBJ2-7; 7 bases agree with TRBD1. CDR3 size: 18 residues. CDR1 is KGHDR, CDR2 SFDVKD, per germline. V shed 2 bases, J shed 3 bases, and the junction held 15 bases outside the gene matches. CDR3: CATSDCTPRTGDSYEQYF. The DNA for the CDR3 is TGTGCCACCAGTGATTGCACCCCACGGACAGGAGACAGCTACGAGCAGTACTTC.

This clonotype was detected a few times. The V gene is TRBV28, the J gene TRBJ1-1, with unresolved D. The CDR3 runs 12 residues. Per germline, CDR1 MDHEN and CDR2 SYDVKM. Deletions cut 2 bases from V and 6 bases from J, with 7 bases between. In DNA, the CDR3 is TGTGCCAGCAGTTTAGGTCTCCCTGAAGCTTTCTTT. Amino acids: CASSLGLPEAFF. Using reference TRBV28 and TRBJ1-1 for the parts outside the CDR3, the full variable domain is DVKVTQSSRYLVKRTGEKVFLECVQDMDHENMFWYRQDPGLGLRLIYFSYDVKMKEKGDIPEGYSVSREKKERFSLILESASTNQTSMYLCASSLGLPEAFFGQGTRLTVV.

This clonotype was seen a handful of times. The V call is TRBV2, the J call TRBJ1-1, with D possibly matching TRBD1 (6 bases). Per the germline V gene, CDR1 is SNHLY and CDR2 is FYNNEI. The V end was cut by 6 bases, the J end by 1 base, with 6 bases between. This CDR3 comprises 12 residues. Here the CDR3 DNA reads TGTGCCAGCAGGGGACAGAACACTGAAGCTTTCTTT. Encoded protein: CASRGQNTEAFF.

CDR3: CASRSYLAGGPSSYNEQFF. CDR3 coding DNA: TGTGCCAGCAGATCTTATCTAGCGGGGGGTCCCAGCTCCTACAATGAGCAGTTCTTC. The genes are TRBV27 and TRBJ2-1; 11 bases map to TRBD2. V was pared by 6 bases and J by 0 bases, with 13 bases of the junction left unmatched. The germline gives CDR1 MNHEY, CDR2 SMNVEV (reference sequence). The CDR3 length is 19 residues.

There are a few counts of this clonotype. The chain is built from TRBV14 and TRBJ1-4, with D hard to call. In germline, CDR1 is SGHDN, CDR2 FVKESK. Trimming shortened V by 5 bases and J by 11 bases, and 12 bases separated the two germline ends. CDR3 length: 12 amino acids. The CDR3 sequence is CASSLIGHKLFF. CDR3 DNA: TGTGCCAGCAGCTTGATCGGGCATAAACTGTTTTTT.

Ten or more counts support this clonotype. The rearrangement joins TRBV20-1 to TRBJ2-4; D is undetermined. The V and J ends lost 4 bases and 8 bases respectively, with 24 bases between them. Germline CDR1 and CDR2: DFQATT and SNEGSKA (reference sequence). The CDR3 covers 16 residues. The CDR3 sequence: CSATRPVVTARHIQYF. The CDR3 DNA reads TGCAGTGCTACCCGACCGGTCGTTACGGCAAGGCACATTCAGTACTTC.

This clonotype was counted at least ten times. CDR3 amino acids: CASSLEGRDGYTF. CDR3 coding DNA: TGTGCCAGCAGCTTAGAGGGCCGGGATGGCTACACCTTC. V and J are TRBV7-6 and TRBJ1-2; D is undetermined. Germline-derived CDR1 and CDR2 are SGHVS and FNYEAQ. The CDR3 contains 13 residues. Trimming took 1 base from V and 6 from J, leaving 9 bases between them.

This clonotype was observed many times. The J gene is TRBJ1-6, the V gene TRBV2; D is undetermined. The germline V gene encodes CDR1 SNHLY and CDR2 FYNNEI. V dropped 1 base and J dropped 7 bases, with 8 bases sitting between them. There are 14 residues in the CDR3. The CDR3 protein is CASSEGTVNSPLHF. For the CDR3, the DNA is TGTGCCAGCAGTGAAGGGACCGTGAATTCACCCCTCCACTTT.

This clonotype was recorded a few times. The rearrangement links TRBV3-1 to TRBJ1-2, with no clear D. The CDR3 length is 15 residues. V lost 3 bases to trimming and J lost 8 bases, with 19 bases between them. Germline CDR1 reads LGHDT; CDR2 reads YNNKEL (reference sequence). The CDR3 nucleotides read TGTGCCAGCAGCCAGCAAACAGCGAGGGCTTCAGGCTACACCTTC. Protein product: CASSQQTARASGYTF.

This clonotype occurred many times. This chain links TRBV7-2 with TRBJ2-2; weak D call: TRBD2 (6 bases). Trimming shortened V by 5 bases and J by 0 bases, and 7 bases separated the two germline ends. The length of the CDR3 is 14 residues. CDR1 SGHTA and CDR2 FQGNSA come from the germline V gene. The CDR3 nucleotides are TGTGCCAGCAGCCGGGACTCGAACACCGGGGAGCTGTTTTTT. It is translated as CASSRDSNTGELFF.

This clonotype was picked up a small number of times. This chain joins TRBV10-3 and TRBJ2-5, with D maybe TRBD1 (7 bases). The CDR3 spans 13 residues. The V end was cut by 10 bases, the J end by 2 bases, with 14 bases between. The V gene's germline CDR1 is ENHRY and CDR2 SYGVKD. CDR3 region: CATGGSGQETQYF. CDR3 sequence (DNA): TGTGCCACAGGGGGTAGCGGTCAAGAGACCCAGTACTTC.

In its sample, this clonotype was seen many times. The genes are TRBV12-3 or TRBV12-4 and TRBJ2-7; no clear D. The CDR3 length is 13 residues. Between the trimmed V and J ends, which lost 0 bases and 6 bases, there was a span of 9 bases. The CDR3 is CASSLALRVEQYF. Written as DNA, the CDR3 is TGTGCCAGCAGTTTAGCGCTAAGGGTCGAGCAGTACTTC.

Here the CDR3 DNA reads TGCAGTGCGCCCGATACAGGGGCAGATCAGCCCCAGCATTTT. The encoded protein is CSAPDTGADQPQHF. The genes are TRBV20-1 and TRBJ1-5, with 7 bases aligning to TRBD1. Germline trimming cut 6 bases from V and 5 bases from J; bases unmatched to any gene: 10. CDR3 size: 14 residues. The germline V gene encodes CDR1 DFQATT and CDR2 SNEGSKA (reference sequence).

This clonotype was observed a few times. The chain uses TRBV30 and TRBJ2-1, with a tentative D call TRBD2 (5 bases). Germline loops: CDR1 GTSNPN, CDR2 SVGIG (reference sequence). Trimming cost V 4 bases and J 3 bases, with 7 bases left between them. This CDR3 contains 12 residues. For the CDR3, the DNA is TGTGCCTGGAAAGGGAGCTACAATGAGCAGTTCTTC. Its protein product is CAWKGSYNEQFF.

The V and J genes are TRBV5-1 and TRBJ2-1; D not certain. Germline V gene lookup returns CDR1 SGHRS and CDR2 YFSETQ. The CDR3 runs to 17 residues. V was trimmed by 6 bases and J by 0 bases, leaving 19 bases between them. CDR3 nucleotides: TGCGCCAGCACCTTCTCCCACGGGCCGAGCTCCTACAATGAGCAGTTCTTC. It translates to CASTFSHGPSSYNEQFF. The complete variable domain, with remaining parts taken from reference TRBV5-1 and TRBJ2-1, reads KAGVTQTPRYLIKTRGQQVTLSCSPISGHRSVSWYQQTPGQGLQFLFEYFSETQRNKGNFPGRFSGRQFSNSRSEMNVSTLELGDSALYLCASTFSHGPSSYNEQFFGPGTRLTVL.

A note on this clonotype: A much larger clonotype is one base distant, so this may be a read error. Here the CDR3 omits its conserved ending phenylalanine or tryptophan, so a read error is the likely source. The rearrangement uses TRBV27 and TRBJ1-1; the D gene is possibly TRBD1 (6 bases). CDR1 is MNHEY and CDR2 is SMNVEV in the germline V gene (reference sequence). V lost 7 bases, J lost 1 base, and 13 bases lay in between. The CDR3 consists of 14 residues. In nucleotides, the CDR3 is TGTGCCAGCACCAAGGACAGAGGGAACACTGAAGCTTTCCTT. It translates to CASTKDRGNTEAFL.

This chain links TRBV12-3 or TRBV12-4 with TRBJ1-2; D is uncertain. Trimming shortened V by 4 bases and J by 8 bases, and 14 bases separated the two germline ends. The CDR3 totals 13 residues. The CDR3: CASSSTPPGGYTF. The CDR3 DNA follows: TGTGCCAGCAGTTCAACTCCCCCGGGGGGCTACACCTTC.

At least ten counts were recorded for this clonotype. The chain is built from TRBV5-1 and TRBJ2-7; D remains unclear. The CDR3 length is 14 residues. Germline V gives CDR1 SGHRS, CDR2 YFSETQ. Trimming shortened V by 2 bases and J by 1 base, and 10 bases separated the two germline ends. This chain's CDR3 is CASSLEVVSYEQYF. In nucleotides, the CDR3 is TGCGCCAGCAGCTTAGAGGTCGTTTCCTACGAGCAGTACTTC.

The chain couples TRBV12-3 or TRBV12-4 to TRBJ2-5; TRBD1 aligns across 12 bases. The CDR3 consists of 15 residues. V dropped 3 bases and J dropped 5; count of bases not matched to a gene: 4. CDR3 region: CASSLGTGGGETQYF. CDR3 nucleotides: TGTGCCAGCAGTTTGGGGACAGGGGGCGGGGAGACCCAGTACTTC.

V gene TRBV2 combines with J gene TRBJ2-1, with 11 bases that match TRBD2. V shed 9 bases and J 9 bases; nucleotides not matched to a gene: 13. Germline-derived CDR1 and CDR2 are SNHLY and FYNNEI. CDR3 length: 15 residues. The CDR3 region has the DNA TGTGCCAGACGGACTAGCGGGTTGGGGAGTGGTGAGCAGTTCTTC. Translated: CARRTSGLGSGEQFF. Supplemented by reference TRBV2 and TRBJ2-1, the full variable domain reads EPEVTQTPSHQVTQMGQEVILRCVPISNHLYFYWYRQILGQKVEFLVSFYNNEISEKSEIFDDQFSVERPDGSNFTLKIRSTKLEDSAMYFCARRTSGLGSGEQFFGPGTRLTVL.

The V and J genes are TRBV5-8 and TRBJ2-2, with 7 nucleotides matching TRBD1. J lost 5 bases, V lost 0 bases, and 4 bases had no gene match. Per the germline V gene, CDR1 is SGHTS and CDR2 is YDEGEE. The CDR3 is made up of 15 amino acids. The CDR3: CASSLGQGFTGELFF. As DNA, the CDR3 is TGTGCCAGCAGCTTGGGACAGGGTTTTACCGGGGAGCTGTTTTTT.

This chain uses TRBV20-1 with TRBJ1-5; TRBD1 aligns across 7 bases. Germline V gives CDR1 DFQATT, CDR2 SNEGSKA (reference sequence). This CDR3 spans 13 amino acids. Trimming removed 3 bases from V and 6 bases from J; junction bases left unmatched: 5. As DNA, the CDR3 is TGCAGTGCTAGTTCAGGGGGGGCTCAGCCCCAGCATTTT. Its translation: CSASSGGAQPQHF.

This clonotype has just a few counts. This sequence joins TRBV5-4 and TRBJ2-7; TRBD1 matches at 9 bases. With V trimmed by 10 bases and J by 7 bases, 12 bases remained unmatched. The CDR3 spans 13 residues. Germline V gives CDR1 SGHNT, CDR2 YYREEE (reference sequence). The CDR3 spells CAGGSGQGEEQYF. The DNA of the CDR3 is TGTGCCGGGGGTTCGGGACAGGGTGAAGAGCAGTACTTC.

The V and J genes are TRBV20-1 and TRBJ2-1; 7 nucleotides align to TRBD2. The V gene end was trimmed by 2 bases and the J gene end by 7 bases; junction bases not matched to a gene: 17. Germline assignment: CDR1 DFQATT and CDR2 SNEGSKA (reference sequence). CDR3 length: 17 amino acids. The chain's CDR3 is CSARHTPRAGEKNEQFF. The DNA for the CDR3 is TGCAGTGCTAGACACACCCCCCGGGCGGGAGAGAAAAATGAGCAGTTCTTC.

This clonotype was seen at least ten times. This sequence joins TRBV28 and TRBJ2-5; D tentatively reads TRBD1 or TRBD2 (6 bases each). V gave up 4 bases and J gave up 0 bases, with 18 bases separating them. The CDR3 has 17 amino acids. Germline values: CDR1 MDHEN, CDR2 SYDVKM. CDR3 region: CASSSLTWGAYQETQYF. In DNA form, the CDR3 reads TGTGCCAGCAGTTCCCTAACGTGGGGGGCGTACCAAGAGACCCAGTACTTC.

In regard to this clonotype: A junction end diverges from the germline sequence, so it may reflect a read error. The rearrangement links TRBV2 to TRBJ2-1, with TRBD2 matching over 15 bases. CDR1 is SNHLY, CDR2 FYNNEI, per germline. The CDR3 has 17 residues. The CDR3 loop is CASSTRGLAGGYSEQFF. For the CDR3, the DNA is TGTGCCAGCAGCACCCGGGGACTAGCGGGAGGCTACAGTGAGCAGTTCTTC.

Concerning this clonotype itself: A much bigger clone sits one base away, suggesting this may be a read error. This CDR3 is CATQLGGAFSNEQFF. CDR3 bases: TGTGCCACCCAACTCGGGGGAGCCTTTTCTAATGAGCAGTTCTTC. The V call is TRBV10-3, the J call TRBJ2-1; possibly TRBD2 for D (6 bases). Trimming removed 10 bases at V and 7 bases at J, with 23 bases between. Germline-derived CDR1 and CDR2 are ENHRY and SYGVKD. The CDR3 extends over 15 amino acids.